The 9 T cell receptor beta chains in this list originate from one sample, sequenced in a study of CXCR3-negative and CXCR3-positive naive CD8 T cells. The TRB libraries of cDNA were built by UMI-labeled 5' RACE. TCRdb reprocessed the 5' RACE reads, keeping one entry per CDR3 protein, no DNA. This sample contains approximately 100,000 distinct CDR3 sequences. These receptors lack a known antigen. Overall study findings and caveats: TRB CDR3s were more hydrophobic in CXCR3-positive than in CXCR3-negative naive cells.

The sequenced sample was naive CXCR3+ CD8+ T cells from blood. Regarding subset: CD45RO-CCR7+CD27+CD95- naive CD8+ T cells expressing CXCR3 (TNR3+). All receptors come from a human donor in good health. Some clones in this sample may be carry-over from other donors' samples.

The V and J genes are TRBV7-9 and TRBJ2-1; TCRdb's D call, TRBD1, is unchecked because there is no DNA. Germline-derived CDR1 and CDR2 are SEHNR and FQNEAQ (reference sequence). This CDR3 spans 16 amino acids. The CDR3 here is CASSHRTGGIGNEQFF.

The rearrangement uses TRBV11-2 and TRBJ2-7; TCRdb picks TRBD1, but there is no DNA to check that call. Germline assignment: CDR1 SGHAT and CDR2 FQNNGV. The CDR3 is 14 residues long. CDR3 amino acids: CASSSGTGLGEQYF. The whole variable domain, remainder taken from reference TRBV11-2 and TRBJ2-7, is EAGVAQSPRYKIIEKRQSVAFWCNPISGHATLYWYQQILGQGPKLLIQFQNNGVVDDSQLPKDRFSAERLKGVDSTLKIQPAKLEDSAVYLCASSSGTGLGEQYFGPGTRLTVT.

This rearrangement joins TRBV7-6 to TRBJ1-4; as DNA is missing, the TRBD1 call by TCRdb cannot be tested. CDR1 is SGHVS, CDR2 FNYEAQ, per germline. CDR3 length: 14 residues. CDR3 in amino acids: CASSLDRLNEKLFF.

The chain combines TRBV4-2 with TRBJ2-7. Germline CDR1 is LGHNA and CDR2 is YNFKEQ. CDR3 size: 17 residues. The CDR3 sequence: CASSQDLASGSSYEQYF.

This rearrangement joins TRBV25-1 to TRBJ2-2; TCRdb outputs TRBD1, but without DNA this stays unchecked. CDR1 and CDR2 from the germline V gene are MGHDK and SYGVNS. The length of the CDR3 is 15 residues. The CDR3 sequence: CASSPSDRAAGELFF.

The chain is built from TRBV14 and TRBJ2-4; TCRdb designates TRBD1, a call that cannot be tested without DNA. The CDR3 runs 13 residues. The V gene's germline CDR1 is SGHDN and CDR2 FVKESK. CDR3 loop: CASSQGQLNIQYF.

The gene calls are TRBV14 and TRBJ2-1; TCRdb proposes TRBD2, but this gene call is untestable without DNA. The CDR3 has 16 amino acids. The germline gives CDR1 SGHDN, CDR2 FVKESK. CDR3: CASSQRLAGSYNEQFF.

The chain carries TRBV19 and TRBJ2-1; TCRdb's D gene call, TRBD2, goes unchecked for lack of DNA. The CDR3 spans 15 residues. CDR1 LNHDA and CDR2 SQIVND come from the germline V gene (reference sequence). CDR3 in amino acids: CASNEAGGAYNEQFF. Complete variable domain (other parts from reference TRBV19 and TRBJ2-1): DGGITQSPKYLFRKEGQNVTLSCEQNLNHDAMYWYRQDPGQGLRLIYYSQIVNDFQKGDIAEGYSVSREKKESFPLTVTSAQKNPTAFYLCASNEAGGAYNEQFFGPGTRLTVL.

The chain is built from TRBV12-5 and TRBJ2-2; TCRdb designates TRBD1, a call that cannot be tested without DNA. The CDR3 consists of 16 residues. CDR1 and CDR2 from the germline V gene are LGHNT and FRNRAP. The CDR3 loop reads CASGLVVPGNTEELFF.